A single sample gave rise to the 3 T cell receptor beta chains below, sequenced in a study of T cell repertoires in cytomegalovirus infection. TCRdb used MiXCR to reprocess the reads, holding one entry per CDR3 protein. The profile shows 450,000 to 600,000 distinct CDR3 sequences, around 11% of them singletons. Sequencing was carried out using PBMCs. These receptors originate from a human donor in good health (CMV status not recorded). Some clones in this sample may be carry-over from other donors' samples.

V is TRBV2 and J is TRBJ2-1; no firm D call. This CDR3 contains 11 residues. CDR1 and CDR2 from the germline V gene are SNHLY and FYNNEI. The V gene lost 9 bases and the J gene lost 10 bases, with 13 bases spanning the gap. This chain's CDR3 is CARKLNTEQFF. CDR3 in DNA: TGTGCCAGGAAACTTAATACAGAGCAGTTCTTC.

The CDR3 region has the DNA TGTGCCAGCAGCTTAGAATCCGCGCCCTCCTACGAGCAGTACTTC. This gives the protein CASSLESAPSYEQYF. V and J are TRBV11-2 and TRBJ2-7; no clear D gene. The CDR3 is 15 amino acids. V lost 0 bases and J lost 0, with 9 bases in between. Per the germline V gene, CDR1 is SGHAT and CDR2 is FQNNGV.

This clonotype appeared many times. The genes are TRBV7-9 and TRBJ1-4; the D is unclear. The V and J ends lost 5 bases and 6 bases respectively, with 19 bases between them. Per the germline V gene, CDR1 is SEHNR and CDR2 is FQNEAQ (reference sequence). CDR3 size: 16 residues. The DNA of the CDR3 is TGTGCCAGCAGCCGCGAACGAAACAGCAGAGATGAAAAACTGTTTTTT. This sequence encodes CASSRERNSRDEKLFF.